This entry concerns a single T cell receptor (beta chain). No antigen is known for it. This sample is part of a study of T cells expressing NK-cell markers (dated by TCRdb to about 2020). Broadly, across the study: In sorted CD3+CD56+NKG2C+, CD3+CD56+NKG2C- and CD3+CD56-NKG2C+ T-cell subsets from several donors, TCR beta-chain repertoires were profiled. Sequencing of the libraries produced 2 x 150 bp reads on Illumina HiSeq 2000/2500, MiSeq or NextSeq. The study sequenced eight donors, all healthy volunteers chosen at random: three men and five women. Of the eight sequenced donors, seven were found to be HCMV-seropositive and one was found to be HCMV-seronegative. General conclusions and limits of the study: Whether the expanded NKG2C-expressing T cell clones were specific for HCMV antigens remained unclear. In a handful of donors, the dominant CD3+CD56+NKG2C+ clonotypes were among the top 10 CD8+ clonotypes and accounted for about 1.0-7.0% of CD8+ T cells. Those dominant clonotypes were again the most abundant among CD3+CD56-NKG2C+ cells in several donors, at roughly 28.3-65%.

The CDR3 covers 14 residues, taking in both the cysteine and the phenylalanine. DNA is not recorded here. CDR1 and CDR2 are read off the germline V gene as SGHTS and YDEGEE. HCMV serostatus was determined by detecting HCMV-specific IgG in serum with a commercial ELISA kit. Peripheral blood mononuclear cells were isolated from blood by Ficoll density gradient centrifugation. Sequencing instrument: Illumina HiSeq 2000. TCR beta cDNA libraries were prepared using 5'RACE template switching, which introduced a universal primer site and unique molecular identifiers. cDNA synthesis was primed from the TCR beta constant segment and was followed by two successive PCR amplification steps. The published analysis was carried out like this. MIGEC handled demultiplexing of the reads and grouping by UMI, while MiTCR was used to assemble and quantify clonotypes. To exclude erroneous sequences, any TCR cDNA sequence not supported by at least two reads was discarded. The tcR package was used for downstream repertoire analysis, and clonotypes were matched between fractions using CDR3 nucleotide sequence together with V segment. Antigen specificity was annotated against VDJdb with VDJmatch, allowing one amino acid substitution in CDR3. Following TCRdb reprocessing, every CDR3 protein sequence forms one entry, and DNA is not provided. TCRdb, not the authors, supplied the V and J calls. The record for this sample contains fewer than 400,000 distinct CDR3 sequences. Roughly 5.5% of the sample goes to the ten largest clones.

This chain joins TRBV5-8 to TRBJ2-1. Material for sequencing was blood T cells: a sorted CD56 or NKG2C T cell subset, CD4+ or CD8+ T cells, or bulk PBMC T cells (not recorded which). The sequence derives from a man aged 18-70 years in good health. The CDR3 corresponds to CASSLATVYNEQFF.